This T cell receptor beta chain was identified during a study of OX40 agonist ivuxolimab in advanced cancers. As to this clone: Its antigen remains unidentified.

CDR3 length: 16 residues. V gave up 4 bases and J gave up 10 bases; unmatched junction bases: 9. From germline, CDR1 is MNHEY and CDR2 SMNVEV (reference sequence). The assay was immunoSEQ multiplex PCR, and TCRdb's table has in-frame clones only and misses some. The table shows 25,000 to 35,000 clones, with roughly 87% occurring only once. Study results and caveats: The mean number of expanded clones was higher in CD8+ T cells than in CD4+.

The V and J genes are TRBV27 and TRBJ2-1; 14 nucleotides match TRBD2. The sequencing here drew on CD4+ or CD8+ T cells sorted from blood, taken in a trial of the OX40 agonist ivuxolimab. This TCR was recovered from an adult with an advanced solid tumor such as melanoma, head and neck, liver or kidney cancer. The CDR3 spells CASSSEGLAGVGEQFF. CDR3 DNA sequence: TGTGCCAGCAGTTCCGAGGGACTAGCGGGAGTAGGAGAGCAGTTCTTC.